Shown below are 17 T cell receptor beta chains from a single sample sequenced in a study of T-cell memory formation after mild COVID-19. MiXCR was run by TCRdb on the 5' RACE reads, yielding one entry per CDR3 protein. The table shows around 200,000 distinct CDR3 sequences, with roughly a tenth occurring only once. The sample was PBMCs or a T cell subset sorted from them (not recorded which). These receptors were collected from a man younger than 30 who had mild COVID-19 (a few samples of this study predate the infection). Cell type and time point are not known.

This clonotype was observed a handful of times. The genes are TRBV30 and TRBJ1-2; D not certain. Germline values: CDR1 GTSNPN, CDR2 SVGIG (reference sequence). The CDR3 is 14 amino acids. V gave up 3 bases and J gave up 6 bases, with 17 bases separating them. CDR3 amino acids: CAWRRNGFWDGYTF. Written as DNA, the CDR3 is TGTGCCTGGAGACGAAACGGGTTCTGGGATGGCTACACCTTC. The variable domain in full, with the rest retrieved from reference TRBV30 and TRBJ1-2, is SQTIHQWPATLVQPVGSPLSLECTVEGTSNPNLYWYRQAAGRGLQLLFYSVGIGQISSEVPQNLSASRPQDRQFILSSKKLLLSDSGFYLCAWRRNGFWDGYTFGSGTRLTVV.

This rearrangement joins TRBV20-1 to TRBJ2-5, with D unclear. CDR3 length equals 14 residues. Germline V CDR1 and CDR2: DFQATT, SNEGSKA (reference sequence). V was shortened by 6 bases and J by 4 bases, with 18 bases between the two germline ends. The CDR3 DNA sequence: TGCAGTGCGCGGCCCGTACTGGAGTCAGAGACCCAGTACTTC. It encodes CSARPVLESETQYF.

This clonotype was found a few times. This chain joins TRBV14 and TRBJ2-2; either TRBD1 or TRBD2 may supply D (6 bases each). Germline-derived CDR1 and CDR2 are SGHDN and FVKESK. The length of the CDR3 is 15 residues. Trimming removed 1 base from V and 6 bases from J, with 12 bases in between. The CDR3 reads CASSQVIGGAGELFF. DNA of the CDR3: TGTGCCAGCAGCCAAGTAATCGGGGGCGCCGGGGAGCTGTTTTTT.

This clonotype was counted between two and nine times. The genes are TRBV28 and TRBJ2-1; the D is unclear. This CDR3 has 12 residues. CDR1 MDHEN and CDR2 SYDVKM come from the germline V gene. Trimming left V 6 bases short and J 9 bases short, with 12 bases between. DNA for the CDR3: TGTGCCAGCAGCCCAAGGAGAGGTGAGCAGTTCTTC. Translated, it gives CASSPRRGEQFF. Based on the CDR3 plus reference TRBV28 and TRBJ2-1, the full variable domain is DVKVTQSSRYLVKRTGEKVFLECVQDMDHENMFWYRQDPGLGLRLIYFSYDVKMKEKGDIPEGYSVSREKKERFSLILESASTNQTSMYLCASSPRRGEQFFGPGTRLTVL.

This clonotype occurred a few times. This chain connects TRBV20-1 to TRBJ1-5; D is ambiguous. This CDR3 spans 14 amino acids. CDR1 is DFQATT, CDR2 SNEGSKA, per germline (reference sequence). Trimming removed 0 bases at V and 7 bases at J, with 13 bases between. For the CDR3, the DNA is TGCAGTGCTAGAGATGGAGGCGTTCACCAGCCCCAGCATTTT. The encoded protein is CSARDGGVHQPQHF.

The gene calls are TRBV4-3 and TRBJ1-3; maybe TRBD1 (5 bases). The CDR3 has 16 residues. The ends were cut back, 1 base at V and 2 bases at J, with 12 bases in the middle. CDR1 and CDR2 from the germline V gene are LGHNA and YSLEER. CDR3 sequence reads: CASSQGRQDTGNTIYF. The CDR3 DNA is TGCGCCAGCAGCCAAGGTCGGCAGGACACTGGAAACACCATATATTTT.

This clonotype was found a few times. The rearrangement uses TRBV28 and TRBJ2-7; TRBD2 aligns across 13 bases. CDR3 length: 15 residues. Germline V gene data show CDR1 as MDHEN and CDR2 as SYDVKM. V dropped 3 bases and J dropped 2; count of bases not matched to a gene: 1. CDR3 amino acids: CASSLGLAGTYEQYF. Written as DNA, the CDR3 is TGTGCCAGCAGTTTGGGACTAGCGGGGACCTACGAGCAGTACTTC.

The CDR3 reads CASSPGGARDNEQFF. CDR3 DNA sequence: TGTGCCAGCAGCCCCGGCGGGGCCAGAGACAATGAGCAGTTCTTC. The genes are TRBV28 and TRBJ2-1; a weak D match, TRBD2 (6 bases). Germline V CDR1 and CDR2: MDHEN, SYDVKM. The CDR3 length is 15 residues. V was pared by 6 bases and J by 5 bases, with 17 bases between.

This clonotype occurred a few times. V gene TRBV7-9 combines with J gene TRBJ1-1, with D possibly being TRBD1 (5 bases). The CDR3 extends over 13 amino acids. Germline loops: CDR1 SEHNR, CDR2 FQNEAQ (reference sequence). Trimming took off 1 base at V and 11 bases at J, with 14 bases between the two ends. DNA of the CDR3: TGTGCCAGCAGCTTAGGGGACCTACCTGGGGCTTTCTTT. It is translated as CASSLGDLPGAFF.

This clonotype appeared a few times. The genes are TRBV6-2 or TRBV6-3 and TRBJ2-3; TRBD2 might be the D (5 bases). Germline-derived CDR1 and CDR2 are MNHEY and SVGEGT. The CDR3 consists of 14 residues. The V end was cut by 10 bases, the J end by 3 bases, with 17 bases between. CDR3 region: CAINDHGGTDTQYF. The DNA of the CDR3 is TGTGCCATCAACGATCATGGCGGGACAGATACGCAGTATTTT.

This clonotype was counted between two and nine times. V gene TRBV5-5 combines with J gene TRBJ1-2, with D perhaps TRBD1 (5 bases). The germline gives CDR1 SGHKS, CDR2 YYEKEE (reference sequence). Trimming stripped 0 bases from V and 4 bases from J, with 10 bases between. The CDR3 spans 14 residues. Here the CDR3 reads CASSLAGTVYGYTF. The DNA of the CDR3 is TGTGCCAGCAGCTTGGCTGGGACGGTCTATGGCTACACCTTC.

The chain has TRBV3-1 and TRBJ2-5; either TRBD1 or TRBD2 may supply D (6 bases each). This CDR3 region has 14 residues. Trimming removed 7 bases at V and 4 bases at J, with 16 bases between. Germline CDR1 is LGHDT and CDR2 is YNNKEL (reference sequence). CDR3: CASTLTGAGETQYF. CDR3 bases: TGTGCCAGCACCCTAACGGGGGCGGGAGAGACCCAGTACTTC.

This clonotype was picked up a small number of times. The V call is TRBV7-2, the J call TRBJ1-5; 11 bases fit TRBD1. CDR1 is SGHTA and CDR2 is FQGNSA in the germline V gene. Trimming took 4 bases from V and 9 from J; bases not matched to a gene: 11. This CDR3 spans 16 amino acids. The CDR3 reads CASSYAGTGGRRPQHF. The CDR3 region has the DNA TGTGCCAGCAGCTATGCCGGGACAGGGGGTCGGCGGCCCCAGCATTTT.

This clonotype was seen at least ten times. This sequence joins TRBV20-1 and TRBJ2-1, with TRBD2 identical over 7 bases. The CDR3 has 14 residues. Germline loops: CDR1 DFQATT, CDR2 SNEGSKA (reference sequence). V shed 0 bases and J 10 bases; nucleotides not matched to a gene: 9. Written as DNA, the CDR3 is TGCAGTGCTAGAGATGGGCGGGGGTTTGAAGAGCAGTTCTTC. Translating it yields CSARDGRGFEEQFF.

This clonotype was observed a few times. This chain connects TRBV4-3 to TRBJ1-6, with D perhaps matching TRBD1 (5 bases). This CDR3 contains 15 residues. CDR1 and CDR2 from the germline V gene are LGHNA and YSLEER. Deletions cut 0 bases from V and 10 bases from J, with 13 bases between. The CDR3 spells CASSQDFRVPSPLHF. The CDR3 nucleotides read TGCGCCAGCAGCCAAGACTTCAGGGTCCCCTCACCCCTCCACTTT.

The chain is built from TRBV24-1 and TRBJ2-5; D assignment may be TRBD1 or TRBD2 (7 bases each). This CDR3 has 16 amino acids. V shed 3 bases and J shed 3 bases, with 16 bases lying between them. CDR1 is KGHDR and CDR2 is SFDVKD in the germline V gene. CDR3 loop: CATSDARQGGEETQYF. The CDR3 nucleotides are TGTGCCACCAGTGATGCTCGACAGGGAGGGGAAGAGACCCAGTACTTC.

The V and J genes are TRBV7-9 and TRBJ1-6, with 7 bases matching TRBD1. With V trimmed by 3 bases and J by 10 bases, 6 bases remained unmatched. The CDR3 loop spans 14 amino acids. Germline V gene lookup returns CDR1 SEHNR and CDR2 FQNEAQ (reference sequence). CDR3 bases: TGTGCCAGCAGCTTTGCAGGGGGACTCTCACCCCTCCACTTT. This gives the protein CASSFAGGLSPLHF.